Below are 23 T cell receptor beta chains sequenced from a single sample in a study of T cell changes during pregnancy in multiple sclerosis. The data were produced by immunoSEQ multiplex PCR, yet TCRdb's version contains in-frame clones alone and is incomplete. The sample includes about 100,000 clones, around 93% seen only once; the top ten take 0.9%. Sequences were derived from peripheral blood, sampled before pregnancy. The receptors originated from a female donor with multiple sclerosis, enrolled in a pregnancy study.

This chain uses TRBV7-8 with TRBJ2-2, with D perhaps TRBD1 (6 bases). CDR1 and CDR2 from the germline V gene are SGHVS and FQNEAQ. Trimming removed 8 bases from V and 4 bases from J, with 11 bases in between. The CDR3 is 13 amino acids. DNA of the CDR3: TGTGCCAGCGGGGGCGGACCCACCGGGGAGCTGTTTTTT. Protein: CASGGGPTGELFF.

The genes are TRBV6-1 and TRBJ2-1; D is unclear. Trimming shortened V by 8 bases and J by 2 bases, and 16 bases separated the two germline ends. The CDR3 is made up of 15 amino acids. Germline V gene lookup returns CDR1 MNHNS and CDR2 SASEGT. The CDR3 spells CASGEELQAYNEQFF. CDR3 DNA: TGTGCCAGCGGGGAAGAGCTCCAGGCCTACAATGAGCAGTTCTTC.

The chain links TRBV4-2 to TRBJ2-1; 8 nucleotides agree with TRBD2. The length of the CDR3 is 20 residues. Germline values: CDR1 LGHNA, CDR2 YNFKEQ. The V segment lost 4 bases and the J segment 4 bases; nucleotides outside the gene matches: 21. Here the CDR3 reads CASSRKQGTPGLEGYNEQFF. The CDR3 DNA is TGTGCCAGCAGCCGGAAACAGGGAACGCCGGGACTAGAGGGGTACAATGAGCAGTTCTTC.

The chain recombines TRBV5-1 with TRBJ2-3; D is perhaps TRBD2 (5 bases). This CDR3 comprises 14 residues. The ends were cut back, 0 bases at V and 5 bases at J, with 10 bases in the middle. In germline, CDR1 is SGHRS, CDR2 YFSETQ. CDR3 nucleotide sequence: TGCGCCAGCAGCTTGGCCCCGGGGATAGATACGCAGTATTTT. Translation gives CASSLAPGIDTQYF.

The CDR3 sequence is CASSKPPVPGTGHHEQYF. The DNA for the CDR3 is TGTGCCAGCAGCAAACCGCCGGTACCCGGGACAGGGCACCACGAGCAGTACTTC. The V and J genes are TRBV21-1 and TRBJ2-7; no check of the table's D call, TRBD1, against the DNA was made. TRBV21-1 is termed a pseudogene. The CDR3 spans 18 residues.

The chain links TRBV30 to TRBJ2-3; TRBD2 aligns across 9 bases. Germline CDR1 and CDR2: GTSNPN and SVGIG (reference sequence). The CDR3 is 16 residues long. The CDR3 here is CAILTLAGDSTDTQYF. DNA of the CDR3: TGTGCTATACTCACTTTAGCGGGAGACAGCACAGATACGCAGTATTTT.

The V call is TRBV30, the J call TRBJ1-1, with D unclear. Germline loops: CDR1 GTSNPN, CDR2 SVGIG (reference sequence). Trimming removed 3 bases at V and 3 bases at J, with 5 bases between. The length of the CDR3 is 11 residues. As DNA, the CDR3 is TGTGCCTGGAGACACCACACTGAAGCTTTCTTT. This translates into CAWRHHTEAFF.

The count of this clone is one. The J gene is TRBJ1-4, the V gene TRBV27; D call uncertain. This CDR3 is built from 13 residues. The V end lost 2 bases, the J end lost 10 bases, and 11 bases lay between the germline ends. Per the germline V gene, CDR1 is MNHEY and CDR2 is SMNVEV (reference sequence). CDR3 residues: CASSLPGRGKLFF. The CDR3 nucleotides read TGTGCCAGCAGTTTACCCGGTAGAGGAAAACTGTTTTTT. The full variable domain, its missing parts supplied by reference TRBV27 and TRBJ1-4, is EAQVTQNPRYLITVTGKKLTVTCSQNMNHEYMSWYRQDPGLGLRQIYYSMNVEVTDKGDVPEGYKVSRKEKRNFPLILESPSPNQTSLYFCASSLPGRGKLFFGSGTQLSVL.

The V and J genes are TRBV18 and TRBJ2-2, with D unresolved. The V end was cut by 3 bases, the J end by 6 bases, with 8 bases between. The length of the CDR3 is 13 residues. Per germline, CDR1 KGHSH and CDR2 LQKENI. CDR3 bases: TGTGCCAGCTCACCGGCACAGCCCGGGGAGCTGTTTTTT. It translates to CASSPAQPGELFF.

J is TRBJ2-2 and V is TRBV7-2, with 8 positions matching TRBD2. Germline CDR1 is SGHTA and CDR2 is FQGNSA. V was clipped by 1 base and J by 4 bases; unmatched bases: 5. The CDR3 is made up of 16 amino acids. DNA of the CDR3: TGTGCCAGCAGCTTAGGTGGGACTAGGGTCACCGGGGAGCTGTTTTTT. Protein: CASSLGGTRVTGELFF. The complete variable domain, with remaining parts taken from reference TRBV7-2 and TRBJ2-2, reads GAGVSQSPSNKVTEKGKDVELRCDPISGHTALYWYRQSLGQGLEFLIYFQGNSAPDKSGLPSDRFSAERTGGSVSTLTIQRTQQEDSAVYLCASSLGGTRVTGELFFGEGSRLTVL.

CDR3 sequence: CASSPDRNIQYF. The CDR3, as DNA: TGTGCCAGCAGCCCGGACAGAAACATTCAGTACTTC. The rearrangement links TRBV6-1 to TRBJ2-4; weak D call: TRBD1 (6 bases). CDR1 and CDR2 from the germline V gene are MNHNS and SASEGT. The CDR3 runs to 12 residues. Trimming took 6 bases from V and 6 from J, leaving 9 bases between them.

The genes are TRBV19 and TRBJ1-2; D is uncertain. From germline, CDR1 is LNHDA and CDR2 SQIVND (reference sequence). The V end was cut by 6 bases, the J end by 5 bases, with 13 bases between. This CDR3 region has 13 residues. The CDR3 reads CASSPAGGYGYTF. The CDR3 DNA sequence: TGTGCCAGTAGCCCGGCAGGAGGGTATGGCTACACCTTC.

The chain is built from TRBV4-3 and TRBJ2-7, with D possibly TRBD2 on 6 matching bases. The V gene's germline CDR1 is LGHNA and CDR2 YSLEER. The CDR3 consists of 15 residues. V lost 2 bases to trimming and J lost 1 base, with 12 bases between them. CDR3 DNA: TGCGCCAGCAGCCAATTCCCCAGCGGGTCCTACGAGCAGTACTTC. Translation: CASSQFPSGSYEQYF.

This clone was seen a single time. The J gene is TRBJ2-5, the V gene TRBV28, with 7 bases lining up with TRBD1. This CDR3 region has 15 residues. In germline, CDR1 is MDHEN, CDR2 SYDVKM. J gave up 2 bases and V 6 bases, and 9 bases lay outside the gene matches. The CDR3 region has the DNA TGTGCCAGCAGCCCCGGGACAGATAAACAAGAGACCCAGTACTTC. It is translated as CASSPGTDKQETQYF. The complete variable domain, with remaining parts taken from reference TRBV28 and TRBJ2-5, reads DVKVTQSSRYLVKRTGEKVFLECVQDMDHENMFWYRQDPGLGLRLIYFSYDVKMKEKGDIPEGYSVSREKKERFSLILESASTNQTSMYLCASSPGTDKQETQYFGPGTRLLVL.

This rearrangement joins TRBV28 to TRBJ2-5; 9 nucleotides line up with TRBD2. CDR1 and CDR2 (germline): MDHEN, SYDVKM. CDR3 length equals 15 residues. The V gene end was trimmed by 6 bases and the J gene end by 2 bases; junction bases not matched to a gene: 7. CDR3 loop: CASSPPLAGQETQYF. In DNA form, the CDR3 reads TGTGCCAGCAGCCCTCCCCTAGCGGGGCAAGAGACCCAGTACTTC. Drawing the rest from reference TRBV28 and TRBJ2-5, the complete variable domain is DVKVTQSSRYLVKRTGEKVFLECVQDMDHENMFWYRQDPGLGLRLIYFSYDVKMKEKGDIPEGYSVSREKKERFSLILESASTNQTSMYLCASSPPLAGQETQYFGPGTRLLVL.

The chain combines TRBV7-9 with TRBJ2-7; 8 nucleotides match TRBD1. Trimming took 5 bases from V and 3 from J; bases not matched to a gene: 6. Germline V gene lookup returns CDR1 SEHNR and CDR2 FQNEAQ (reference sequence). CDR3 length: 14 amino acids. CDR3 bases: TGTGCCAGCAGCGACCGGGACAGGTTCTACGAGCAGTACTTC. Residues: CASSDRDRFYEQYF.

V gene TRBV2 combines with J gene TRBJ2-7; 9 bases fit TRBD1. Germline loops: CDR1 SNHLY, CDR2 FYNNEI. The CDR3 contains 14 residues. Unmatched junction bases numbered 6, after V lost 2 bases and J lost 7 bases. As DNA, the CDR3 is TGTGCCAGCAGTGAATCACAGGGGGCGGGAGAGCAGTACTTC. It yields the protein CASSESQGAGEQYF.

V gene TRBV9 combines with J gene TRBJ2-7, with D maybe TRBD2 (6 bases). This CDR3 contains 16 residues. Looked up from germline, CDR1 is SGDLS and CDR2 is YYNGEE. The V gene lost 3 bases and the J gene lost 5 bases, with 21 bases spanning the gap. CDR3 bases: TGTGCCAGCAGCGCAAGTAGCGGATACACCGGAGACGAGCAGTACTTC. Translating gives CASSASSGYTGDEQYF.

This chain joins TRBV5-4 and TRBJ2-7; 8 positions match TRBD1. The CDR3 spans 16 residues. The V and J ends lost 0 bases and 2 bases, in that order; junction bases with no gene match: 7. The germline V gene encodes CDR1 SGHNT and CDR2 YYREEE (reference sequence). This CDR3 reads CASSLAPGQAAYEQYF. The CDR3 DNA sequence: TGTGCCAGCAGCTTGGCTCCGGGACAGGCGGCCTACGAGCAGTACTTC.

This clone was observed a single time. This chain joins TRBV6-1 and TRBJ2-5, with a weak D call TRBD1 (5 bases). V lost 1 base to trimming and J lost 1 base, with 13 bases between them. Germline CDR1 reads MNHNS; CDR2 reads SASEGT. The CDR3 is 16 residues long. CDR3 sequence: CASSEVARAPQETQYF. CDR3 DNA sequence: TGTGCCAGCAGTGAAGTTGCCAGGGCTCCCCAAGAGACCCAGTACTTC.

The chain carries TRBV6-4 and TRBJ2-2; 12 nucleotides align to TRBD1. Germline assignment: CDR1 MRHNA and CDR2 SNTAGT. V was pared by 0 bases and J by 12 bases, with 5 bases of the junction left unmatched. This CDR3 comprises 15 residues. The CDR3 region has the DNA TGTGCCAGCAGTGACTCCGGGACAGGGGGCGCAAAGCTGTTTTTT. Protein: CASSDSGTGGAKLFF.

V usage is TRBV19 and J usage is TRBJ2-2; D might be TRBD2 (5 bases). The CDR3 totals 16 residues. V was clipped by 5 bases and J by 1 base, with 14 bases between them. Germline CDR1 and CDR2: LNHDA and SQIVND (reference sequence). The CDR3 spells CASSPRAVLNTGELFF. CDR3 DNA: TGTGCCAGTAGTCCGAGGGCGGTATTGAACACCGGGGAGCTGTTTTTT.

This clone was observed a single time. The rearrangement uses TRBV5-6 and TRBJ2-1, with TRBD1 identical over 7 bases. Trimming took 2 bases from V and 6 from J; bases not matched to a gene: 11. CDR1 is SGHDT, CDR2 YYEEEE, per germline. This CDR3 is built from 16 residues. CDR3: CASSLLQGSYRNEQFF. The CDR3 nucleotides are TGTGCCAGCAGCTTACTACAGGGGTCTTACCGCAATGAGCAGTTCTTC.